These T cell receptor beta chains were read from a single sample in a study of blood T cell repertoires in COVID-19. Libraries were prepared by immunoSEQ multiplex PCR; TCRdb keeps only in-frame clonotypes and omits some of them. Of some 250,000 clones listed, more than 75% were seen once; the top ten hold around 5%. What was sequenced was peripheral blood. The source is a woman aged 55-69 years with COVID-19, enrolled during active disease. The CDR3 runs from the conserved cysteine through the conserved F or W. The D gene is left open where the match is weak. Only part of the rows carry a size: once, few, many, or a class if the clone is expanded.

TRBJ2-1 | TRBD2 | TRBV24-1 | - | TGTGCCACCCGCGGGACTAGCGGGAGGAATGAGCAGTTCTTC | CATRGTSGRNEQFF
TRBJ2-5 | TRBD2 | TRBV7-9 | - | TGTGCCAGCAGCTTAGCGCGGGGAGGGGCACAGGAGACCCAGTACTTC | CASSLARGGAQETQYF
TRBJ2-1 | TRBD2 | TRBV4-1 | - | TGCGCCAGCAGCCACAGGTCTCCCCCCCTAGCGGGAGGCCGCTCCTACAATGAGCAGTTCTTC | CASSHRSPPLAGGRSYNEQFF
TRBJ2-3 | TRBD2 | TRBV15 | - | TGTGCCACCAGCAGAGAAATTAGCGGGGTCACAGATACGCAGTATTTT | CATSREISGVTDTQYF
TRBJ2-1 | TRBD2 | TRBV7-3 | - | TGTGCCAGCAGCTTAGGTCCCGGACTAGCGGGAGCAACTGAGCAGTTCTTC | CASSLGPGLAGATEQFF
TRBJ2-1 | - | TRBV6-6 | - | TGTGCCAGCAGTTACGGGGGCCAGAACAATGAGCAGTTCTTC | CASSYGGQNNEQFF
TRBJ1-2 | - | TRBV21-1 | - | TGTGCCAGCAGCAAAGGCAGGGGTGCTCTGGACTATGGCTACACCTTC | CASSKGRGALDYGYTF
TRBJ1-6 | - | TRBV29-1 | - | TGCAGCTCCTGGAAGGGGGGGGGTTCACCCCTCCACTTT | CSSWKGGGSPLHF
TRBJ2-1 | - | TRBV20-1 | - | TGCAGTGCGCAGGCGATACCCCTACAGTTCTTC | CSAQAIPLQFF
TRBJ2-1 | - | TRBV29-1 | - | TGCAGCTCGAGACTGGCCTACAATGAGCAGTTCTTC | CSSRLAYNEQFF
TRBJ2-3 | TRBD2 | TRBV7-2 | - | TGTGCCAGCAGCCGGACTAGCGGGAGTTCAGATACGCAGTATTTT | CASSRTSGSSDTQYF
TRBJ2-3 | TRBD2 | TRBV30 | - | TGTGCCTGGACTAGCGGGATTAGCACAGATACGCAGTATTTT | CAWTSGISTDTQYF
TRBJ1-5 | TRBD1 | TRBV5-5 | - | TGTGCCAGCAGCCAAATAGGACAGGACAATCAGCCCCAGCATTTT | CASSQIGQDNQPQHF
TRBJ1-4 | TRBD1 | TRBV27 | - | TGTGCCAGCAGTTTAAGGGACAGGGCGGGGGGAAAACTGTTTTTT | CASSLRDRAGGKLFF
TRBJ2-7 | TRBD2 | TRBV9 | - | TGTGCCAGCAGCCTCGGGACTAGCGGGAATCTCTACGAGCAGTACTTC | CASSLGTSGNLYEQYF
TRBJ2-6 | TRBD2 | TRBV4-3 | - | TGCGCCAGCAGCCAAGCGGCGGGAGCGATCTCTGGGGCCAACGTCCTGACTTTC | CASSQAAGAISGANVLTF
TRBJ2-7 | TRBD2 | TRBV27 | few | TGTGCCAGCATTCAAAGCGGGATCGCCTACGAGCAGTACTTC | CASIQSGIAYEQYF
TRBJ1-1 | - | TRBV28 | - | TGTGCCAGCAGTTTATGGGGGAGACTGATGGCGGGCACTGAAGCTTTCTTT | CASSLWGRLMAGTEAFF
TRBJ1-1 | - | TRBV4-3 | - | TGCGCCAGCAGCCAAGAGTTGAGGGATATGAACACTGAAGCTTTCTTT | CASSQELRDMNTEAFF
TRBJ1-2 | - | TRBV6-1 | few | TGTGCCAGCAGTGAATTGTTGGGTGGAGGTGTCGGCTACACCTTC | CASSELLGGGVGYTF
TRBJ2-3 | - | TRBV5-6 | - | TGTGCCAGCAGCCGTATAAAGAAGCTGGTCACAGATACGCAGTATTTT | CASSRIKKLVTDTQYF
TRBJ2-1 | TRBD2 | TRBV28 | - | TGTGCCAGCAGTTCCGGGGGGGTTGGGGGACTAGCAGGAGGTGAGCAGTTCTTC | CASSSGGVGGLAGGEQFF
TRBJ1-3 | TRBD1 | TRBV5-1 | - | TGCGCCAGCAGCCCAGGCAGGGGGGCCTCCTCTGGAAACACCATATATTTT | CASSPGRGASSGNTIYF
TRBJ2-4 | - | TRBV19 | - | TGTGCCAGTAGTATAGGGGGCAGGGCCCGACACATTCAGTACTTC | CASSIGGRARHIQYF
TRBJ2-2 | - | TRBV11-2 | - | TGTGCCAGCAGCGGGGGGTGGGGCCGTTCGAACACCGGGGAGCTGTTTTTT | CASSGGWGRSNTGELFF
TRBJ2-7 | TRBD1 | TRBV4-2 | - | TGTGCCAGCAGCCCCGGACAGGTTAGTGATACCTACGAGCAGTACTTC | CASSPGQVSDTYEQYF
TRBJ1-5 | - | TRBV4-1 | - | TGCGCCAGCAGCCATCCGATGCGGGGGCAGCTTAGCAATCAGCCCCAGCATTTT | CASSHPMRGQLSNQPQHF
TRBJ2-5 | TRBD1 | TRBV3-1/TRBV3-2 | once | TGTGCCAGCAGCCAAGATGGGTACAGGGGGCACGAGACCCAGTACTTC | CASSQDGYRGHETQYF
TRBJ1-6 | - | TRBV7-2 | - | TGTGCCAGCAGCCCCGGTACACTAAGATCACCCCTCCACTTT | CASSPGTLRSPLHF
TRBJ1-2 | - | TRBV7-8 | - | TGTGCCAGCAGCCAAGACCTGACAGGTTATACTGATGGCTACACCTTC | CASSQDLTGYTDGYTF
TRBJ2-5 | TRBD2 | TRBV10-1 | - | TGCGCCAGCAGTGGTAGGACTAGTAGGTCCCCGGAGACCCAGTACTTC | CASSGRTSRSPETQYF
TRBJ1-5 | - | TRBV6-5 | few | TGTGCCAGCAGTTACGGGCAGGATCAGCCCCAGCATTTT | CASSYGQDQPQHF
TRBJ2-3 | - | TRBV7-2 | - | TGTGCCAGCAGCTCCAACACAGATACGCAGTATTTT | CASSSNTDTQYF
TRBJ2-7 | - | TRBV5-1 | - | TGCGCCAGCAGCTTGGTGGCAGGAGGTGCAACCCCCTACGAGCAGTACTTC | CASSLVAGGATPYEQYF
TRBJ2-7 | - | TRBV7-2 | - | TGTGCCAGCAGCTTCGGAACAGGGCCCAGAGAGCAGTACTTC | CASSFGTGPREQYF
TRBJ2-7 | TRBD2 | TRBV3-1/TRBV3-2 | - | TGTGCCAGCAGCCCAGGCCTAGCGGGAGGGACCGAGCAGTACTTC | CASSPGLAGGTEQYF
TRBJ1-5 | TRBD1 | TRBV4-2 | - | TGTGCCAGCAGCCAAGTTGCCCGGACAGGGTACCAGCCCCAGCATTTT | CASSQVARTGYQPQHF
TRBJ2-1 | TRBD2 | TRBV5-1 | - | TGCGCCAGCAGCGCGGGACTAGCGGATTCCTACAATGAGCAGTTCTTC | CASSAGLADSYNEQFF
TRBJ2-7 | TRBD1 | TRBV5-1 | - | TGCGCCAGCAGCGAGGGACAGGGGGTCTCCCACGAGCAGTACTTC | CASSEGQGVSHEQYF
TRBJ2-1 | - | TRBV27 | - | TGTGCCAGCAGTTTTGCGGGGAGTAACAATGAGCAGTTCTTC | CASSFAGSNNEQFF
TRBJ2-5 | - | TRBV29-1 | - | TGCAGCCTAAGACGGGGACAAGAGACCCAGTACTTC | CSLRRGQETQYF
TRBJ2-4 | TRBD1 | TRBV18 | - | TGTGCCAGCTCACGGCAGGGACAGGGGTTAGCCAAAAACATTCAGTACTTC | CASSRQGQGLAKNIQYF
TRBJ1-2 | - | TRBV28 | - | TGTGCCAGCAGTTTGGGCAGGGTTCATGGCTACACCTTC | CASSLGRVHGYTF
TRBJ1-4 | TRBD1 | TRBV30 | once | TGTGCCTGGAGCCGACAGGGATTTGAAAAACTGTTTTTT | CAWSRQGFEKLFF
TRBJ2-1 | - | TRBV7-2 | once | TGTGCCAGCAGCTACAAAGCGGACCGTGAGCAGTTCTTC | CASSYKADREQFF
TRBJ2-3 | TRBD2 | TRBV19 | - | TGTGCCAGTAGTTCTCGTCGGCTAGCGGGAGGGACAGATACGCAGTATTTT | CASSSRRLAGGTDTQYF
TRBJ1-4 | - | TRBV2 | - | TGTGCCAGCAAGGGGGGGCCTAATGAAAAACTGTTTTTT | CASKGGPNEKLFF
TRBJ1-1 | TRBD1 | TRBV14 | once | TGTGCCAGCAGCCCGTTCCAGGGGGTCAGTGAAGCTTTCTTT | CASSPFQGVSEAFF
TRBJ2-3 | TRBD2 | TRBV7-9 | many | TGTGCCAGCGTACTAGCGGGAGGCACAGATACGCAGTATTTT | CASVLAGGTDTQYF
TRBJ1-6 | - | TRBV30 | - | TGTGCCTGGAGCCGCTCGGGGAATAATTCACCCCTCCACTTT | CAWSRSGNNSPLHF
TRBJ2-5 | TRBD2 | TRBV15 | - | TGTGCCACCAGCAGAGAGGGTAGCGGGAGTGGGCAAGAGACCCAGTACTTC | CATSREGSGSGQETQYF
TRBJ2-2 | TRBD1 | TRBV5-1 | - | TGCGCCAGCAGCTTGGGGACAGGGGTCTACACCGGGGAGCTGTTTTTT | CASSLGTGVYTGELFF
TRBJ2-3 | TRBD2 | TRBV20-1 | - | TGCAGTGCTAGTAGACTAGCGGGGTTCACAGATACGCAGTATTTT | CSASRLAGFTDTQYF
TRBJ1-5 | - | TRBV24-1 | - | TGTGCCACCAGGGCTGGGGGGACTCAGCCCCAGCATTTT | CATRAGGTQPQHF
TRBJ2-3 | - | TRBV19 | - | TGTGCCAGTAGTATTGTCGGCACAGATACGCAGTATTTT | CASSIVGTDTQYF